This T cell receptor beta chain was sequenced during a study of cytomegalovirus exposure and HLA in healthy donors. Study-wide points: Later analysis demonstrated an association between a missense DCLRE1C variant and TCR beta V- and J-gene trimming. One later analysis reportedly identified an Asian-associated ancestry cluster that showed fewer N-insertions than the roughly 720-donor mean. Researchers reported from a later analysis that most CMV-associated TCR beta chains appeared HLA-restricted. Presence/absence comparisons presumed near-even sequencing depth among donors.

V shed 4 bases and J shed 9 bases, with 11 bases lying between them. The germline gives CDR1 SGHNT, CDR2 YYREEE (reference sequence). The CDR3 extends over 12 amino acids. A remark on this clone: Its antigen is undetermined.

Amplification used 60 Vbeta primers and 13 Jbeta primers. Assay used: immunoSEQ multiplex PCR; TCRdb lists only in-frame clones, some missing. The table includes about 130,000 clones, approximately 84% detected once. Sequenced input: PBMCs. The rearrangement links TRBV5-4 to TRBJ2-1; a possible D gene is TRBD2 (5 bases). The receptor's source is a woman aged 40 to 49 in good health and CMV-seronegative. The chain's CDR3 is CASSPDGVEQFF. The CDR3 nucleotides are TGTGCCAGCAGCCCTGACGGGGTTGAGCAGTTCTTC.